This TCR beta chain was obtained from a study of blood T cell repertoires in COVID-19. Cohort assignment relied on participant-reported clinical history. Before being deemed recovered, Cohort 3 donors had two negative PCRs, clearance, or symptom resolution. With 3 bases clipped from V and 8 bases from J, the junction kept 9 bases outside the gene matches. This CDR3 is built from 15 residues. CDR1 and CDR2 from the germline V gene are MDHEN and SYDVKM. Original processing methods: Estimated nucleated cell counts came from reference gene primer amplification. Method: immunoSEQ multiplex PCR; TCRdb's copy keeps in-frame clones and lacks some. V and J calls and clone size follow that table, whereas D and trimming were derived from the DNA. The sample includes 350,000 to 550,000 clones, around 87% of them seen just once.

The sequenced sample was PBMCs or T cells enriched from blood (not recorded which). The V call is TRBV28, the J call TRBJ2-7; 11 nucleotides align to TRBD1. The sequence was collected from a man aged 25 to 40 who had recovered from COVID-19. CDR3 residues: CASSLKGQGVSKQYF. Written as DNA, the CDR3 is TGTGCCAGCAGTTTGAAGGGACAGGGGGTATCGAAGCAGTACTTC.